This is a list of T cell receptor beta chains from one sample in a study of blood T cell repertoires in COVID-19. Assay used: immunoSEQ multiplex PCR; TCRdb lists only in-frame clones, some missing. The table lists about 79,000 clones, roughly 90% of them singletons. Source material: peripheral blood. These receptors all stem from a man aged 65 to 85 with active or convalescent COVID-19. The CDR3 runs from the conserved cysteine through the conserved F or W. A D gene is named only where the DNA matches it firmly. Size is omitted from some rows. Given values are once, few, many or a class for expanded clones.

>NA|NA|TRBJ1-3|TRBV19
TGTGCCAGCCTTGGGCTTGCCGGAAACACCATATATTTT
CASLGLAGNTIYF
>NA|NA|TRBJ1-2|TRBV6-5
TGTGCCAGCAGTTATTCTGGGCAGGGTTATCGGTACACCTTC
CASSYSGQGYRYTF
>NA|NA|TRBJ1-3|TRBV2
TGTGCCAGCAAACCCGGCGGCGGAAACACCATATATTTT
CASKPGGGNTIYF
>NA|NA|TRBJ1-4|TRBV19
TGTGCCAGTAGTCCCGCGGGGGCGTCAGGTGAAAAACTGTTTTTT
CASSPAGASGEKLFF
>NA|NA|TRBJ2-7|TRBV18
TGTGCCAGCTCACCCACAGGGATGACCTACGAGCAGTACTTC
CASSPTGMTYEQYF
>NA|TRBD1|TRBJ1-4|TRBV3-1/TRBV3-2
TGTGCCAGCAGCACAGGACAGGAGGAAAAACTGTTTTTT
CASSTGQEEKLFF
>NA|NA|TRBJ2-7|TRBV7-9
TGTGCCAGCAGCGGCGGTTCCACCTACTACGAGCAGTACTTC
CASSGGSTYYEQYF
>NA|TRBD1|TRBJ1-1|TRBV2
TGTGCCAGCAGTGACGGACAGGGGATCACTGAAGCTTTCTTT
CASSDGQGITEAFF
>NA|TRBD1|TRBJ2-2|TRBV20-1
TGCAGTGCTAGTTCGTTCCCGGGACAGGGGGCTTCCGGGGAGCTGTTTTTT
CSASSFPGQGASGELFF
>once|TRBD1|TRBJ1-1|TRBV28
TGTGCCAGCAGTGGAGGACAGGCCGACACTGAAGCTTTCTTT
CASSGGQADTEAFF
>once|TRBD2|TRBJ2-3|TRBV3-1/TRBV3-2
TGTGCCAGCAGCCAAGCGTCTTACTCTAGCGGGGTCGGCACAGATACGCAGTATTTT
CASSQASYSSGVGTDTQYF
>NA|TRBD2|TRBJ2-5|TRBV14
TGTGCCAGCAGTTCCGGGACTAGCGGAGGGGAGACCCAGTACTTC
CASSSGTSGGETQYF
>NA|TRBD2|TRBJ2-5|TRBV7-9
TGTGCCAGCACCCTAACCGGGCTAGCGGGAGTAGAGACCCAGTACTTC
CASTLTGLAGVETQYF
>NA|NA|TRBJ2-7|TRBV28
TGTGCCAGCAGTGCACCAGTCAAGGGGCTCGAGCAGTACTTC
CASSAPVKGLEQYF
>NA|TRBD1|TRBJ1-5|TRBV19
TGTGCCAGTAGTATAGGACAGGGTCAGCCCCAGCATTTT
CASSIGQGQPQHF
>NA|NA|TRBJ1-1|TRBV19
TGTGCCAGTAGTATTCAACAGTCCCAGAACACTGAAGCTTTCTTT
CASSIQQSQNTEAFF
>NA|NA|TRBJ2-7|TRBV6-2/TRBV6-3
TGTGCCAGCAGTAGGTGGCAGGGTGACGAGCAGTACTTC
CASSRWQGDEQYF
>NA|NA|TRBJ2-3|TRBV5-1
TGCGCCAGCAGCACCCGGACAGGTCAACGGGGGGATACGCAGTATTTT
CASSTRTGQRGDTQYF
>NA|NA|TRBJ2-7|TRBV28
TGTGCCGTGGGGGGGGCGGCCTACGAGCAGTACTTC
CAVGGAAYEQYF
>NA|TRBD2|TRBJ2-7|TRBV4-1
TGCGCCAGCAGCCAAGATCCTAGCGGGAGAGGTAGGCAGTACTTC
CASSQDPSGRGRQYF
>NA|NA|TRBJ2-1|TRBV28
TGTGCCAGCAGTCCGCCTGGGACTGGAAGGAGTTACAATGAGCAGTTCTTC
CASSPPGTGRSYNEQFF
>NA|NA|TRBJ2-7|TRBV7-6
TGTGCCAGCAGCTTTGACATATCGTCCACCTACGAGCAGTACTTC
CASSFDISSTYEQYF
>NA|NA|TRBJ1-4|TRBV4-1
TGCGCCAGCAGCCACAGCTTCCGGGAGGATACTGTTGCAACTAATGAAAAACTGTTTTTT
CASSHSFREDTVATNEKLFF
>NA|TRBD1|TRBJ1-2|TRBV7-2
TGTGCCAGCAGCTTAGAGGGACAGGGGGCTTGGACCTTC
CASSLEGQGAWTF
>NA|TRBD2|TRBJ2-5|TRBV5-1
TGCGCCAGCAGTAAGACACCGGGACTAGCTTCCCGGTACCAAGAGACCCAGTACTTC
CASSKTPGLASRYQETQYF
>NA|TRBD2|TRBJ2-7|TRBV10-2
TGCGCCGGGAGCGGGATTGGGTCCTACGAGCAGTACTTC
CAGSGIGSYEQYF
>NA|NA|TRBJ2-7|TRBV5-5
TGTGCCAGCAGGGATCGGAGGGCCTCCTACGAGCAGTACTTC
CASRDRRASYEQYF
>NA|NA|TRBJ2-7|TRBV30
TGTGCCTGGAGTAGGGGAGGAACCTACGAGCAGTACTTC
CAWSRGGTYEQYF
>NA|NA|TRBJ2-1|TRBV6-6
TGTGCCAGCAGTCTCACGGGGTACAATGAGCAGTTCTTC
CASSLTGYNEQFF
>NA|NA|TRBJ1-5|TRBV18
TGTGCCAGCTCAGCCACAGGGAGCAATCAGCCCCAGCATTTT
CASSATGSNQPQHF
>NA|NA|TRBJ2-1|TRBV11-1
TGTGCCAGCAGCTTCAGCGGCTACAATGAGCAGTTCTTC
CASSFSGYNEQFF
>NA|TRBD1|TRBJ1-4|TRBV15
TGTGCCACCAGCACCCGGACAGGGGCAAATGAAAAACTGTTTTTT
CATSTRTGANEKLFF
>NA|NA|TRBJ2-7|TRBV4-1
TGCGCCAGCAGCCATCCTGCTCGGGATAGGTCCTACGAGCAGTACTTC
CASSHPARDRSYEQYF
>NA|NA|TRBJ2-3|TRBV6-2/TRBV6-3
TGTGCCAGCAGTTACGAGGGAGATACGCAGTATTTT
CASSYEGDTQYF
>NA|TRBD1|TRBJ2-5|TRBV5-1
TGCGCCAGCAGCTTGCGGACAGGTTACCAAGAGACCCAGTACTTC
CASSLRTGYQETQYF
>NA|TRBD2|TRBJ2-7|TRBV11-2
TGTGCCAGCAGCCCCCCCAGCGGGAGCTACGAGCAGTACTTC
CASSPPSGSYEQYF
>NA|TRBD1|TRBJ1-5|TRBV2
TGTGCCAGCAGTCTTCAGGGCGGACAGGGAGTCCTAAGCAATCAGCCCCAGCATTTT
CASSLQGGQGVLSNQPQHF
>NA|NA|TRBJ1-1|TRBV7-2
TGTGCCAGCAGCTTGGCCCGGAGGGCAGAAGCTTTCTTT
CASSLARRAEAFF
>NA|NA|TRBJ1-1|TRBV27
TGTGCCAGCAGCCCCCCTCGGGGGTTGAACACTGAAGCTTTCTTT
CASSPPRGLNTEAFF
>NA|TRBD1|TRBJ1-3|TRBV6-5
TGTGCCAGCAGCCCCCGCCGGACAGGGCAAAACACCATATATTTT
CASSPRRTGQNTIYF
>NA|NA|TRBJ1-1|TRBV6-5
TGTGCCAGCAGTTACTCGCAGAGGGGGGGCACTGAAGCTTTCTTT
CASSYSQRGGTEAFF
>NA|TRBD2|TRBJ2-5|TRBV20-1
TGCAGTGCTAGTGGCCCTAGCGGACGAGAGACCCAGTACTTC
CSASGPSGRETQYF
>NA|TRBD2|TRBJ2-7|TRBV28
TGTGCCAGCAGTTTCCACGCTAGCGGCTCCTACGAGCAGTACTTC
CASSFHASGSYEQYF
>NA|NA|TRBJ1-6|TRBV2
TGTGCCAGCAGTGATCAGCGTAGGGGTTATAATTCACCCCTCCACTTT
CASSDQRRGYNSPLHF
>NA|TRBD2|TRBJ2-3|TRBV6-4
TGTGCCAGCAGCCGGGACTACCTCGCAGATACGCAGTATTTT
CASSRDYLADTQYF
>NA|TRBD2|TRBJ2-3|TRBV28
TGTGCCAGCAGCTGGGGAGGGTATACGCAGTATTTT
CASSWGGYTQYF
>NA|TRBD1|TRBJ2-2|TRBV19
TGTGCCGGGCGTGAAACCGGGACAGGGCTGAACACCGGGGAGCTGTTTTTT
CAGRETGTGLNTGELFF
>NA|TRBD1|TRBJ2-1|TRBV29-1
TGCAGCGTTGAAGCCTGGGACAGGACCTACAATGAGCAGTTCTTC
CSVEAWDRTYNEQFF
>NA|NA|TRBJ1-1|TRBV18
TGTGCCAGCTCACCTTTTGGACAGAGTGAAGCTTTCTTT
CASSPFGQSEAFF
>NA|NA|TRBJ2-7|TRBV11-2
TGTGCCAGCAGCTTAGGTCAGGGGCCTTCCTACGAGCAGTACTTC
CASSLGQGPSYEQYF
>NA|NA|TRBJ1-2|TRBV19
TGTGCCAGTAGTATGGCTGGGCAGGGCGGCGACTATGGCTACACCTTC
CASSMAGQGGDYGYTF
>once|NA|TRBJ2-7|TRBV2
TGTGCCAGCAGTCCCCACTACGAGCAGTACTTC
CASSPHYEQYF
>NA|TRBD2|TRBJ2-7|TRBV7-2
TGTGCCAGCAGCCTAGCGGGAGGACCCCGGGAGCAGTACTTC
CASSLAGGPREQYF
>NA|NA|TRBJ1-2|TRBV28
TGTGCCAGCACCAAAAGACAGAGGACCAACTATGGCTACACCTTC
CASTKRQRTNYGYTF
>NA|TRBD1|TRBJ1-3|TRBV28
TGTGCCAGCAAGGGACAGCGATATGGAAACACCATATATTTT
CASKGQRYGNTIYF
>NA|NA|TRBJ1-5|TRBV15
TGTGCCACCAGCAGAGAGGGGCGAGGTAGTCAGCCCCAGCATTTT
CATSREGRGSQPQHF
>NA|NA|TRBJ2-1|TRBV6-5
TGTGCCAGCGGATATCGGGGTTCGGAGCAGTTCTTC
CASGYRGSEQFF
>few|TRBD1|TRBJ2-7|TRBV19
TGTGCCAGTAGGACCGGGACAGGGGGCCACGAGCAGTACTTC
CASRTGTGGHEQYF
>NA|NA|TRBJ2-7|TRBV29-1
TGCAGCGTTGAAGGCCAGGGCGGACGGTACGAGCAGTACTTC
CSVEGQGGRYEQYF
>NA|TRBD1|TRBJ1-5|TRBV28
TGTGCCAGCAGTTTTCGTGGACAGGGGTATCAGCCCCAGCATTTT
CASSFRGQGYQPQHF